These 8 T cell receptor beta chains originate from one sample sequenced in a study of cytotoxic CD8 clonotypes in ibrutinib-treated CLL. Only in-frame clones appear in the TCRdb table, and some are missing; sequencing was by immunoSEQ multiplex PCR. The sample includes over 250,000 clones, less than 85% of them seen just once. The source was PBMCs, collected at disease progression, from a patient treated with ibrutinib. The receptors were sampled from a human donor with chronic lymphocytic leukemia.

This rearrangement joins TRBV10-3 to TRBJ2-4; D is unclear. The CDR3 is 16 amino acids. The V end lost 0 bases, the J end lost 4 bases, and 13 bases lay between the germline ends. Germline V CDR1 and CDR2: ENHRY, SYGVKD. The CDR3 nucleotides are TGTGCCATCAGTGAGTCCATAGTAATCACGAAAAACATTCAGTACTTC. The encoded protein is CAISESIVITKNIQYF.

The J gene is TRBJ1-2, the V gene TRBV6-1, with TRBD1 identical over 7 bases. The junction had 4 bases not matched to a gene; V was cut back by 3 bases and J by 6 bases. The CDR3 consists of 13 residues. The V gene's germline CDR1 is MNHNS and CDR2 SASEGT. The CDR3 DNA follows: TGTGCCAGCAGTGAGAGACAGGGTCATGGCTACACCTTC. Protein sequence: CASSERQGHGYTF.

Concerning this clone: The sample has other DNA sequences that encode this CDR3 too. CDR3 nucleotides: TGTGCCAGCAGCTTGTCCGGGAACACAGATACGCAGTATTTT. This codes for CASSLSGNTDTQYF. This chain links TRBV5-4 with TRBJ2-3, with D perhaps matching TRBD2 (5 bases). Germline CDR1 SGHNT, CDR2 YYREEE (reference sequence). The CDR3 has 14 residues. Trimming cost V 1 base and J 2 bases, with 8 bases left between them.

This chain's CDR3 is CASSPGQFIGEQFF. DNA for the CDR3: TGCGCCAGCAGCCCGGGACAGTTCATCGGTGAGCAGTTCTTC. This rearrangement joins TRBV5-1 to TRBJ2-1; TRBD1 agrees at 7 bases. With V trimmed by 4 bases and J by 9 bases, 10 bases remained unmatched. The CDR3 is made up of 14 amino acids. Germline lookup yields CDR1 SGHRS and CDR2 YFSETQ.

About this clone itself: This specimen includes other DNA sequences encoding the same CDR3. V usage is TRBV29-1 and J usage is TRBJ1-1, with D unclear. V lost 4 bases and J 2 bases, leaving 8 bases between the germline ends. The CDR3 covers 12 residues. CDR1 is SQVTM and CDR2 is ANQGSEA in the germline V gene. The CDR3 loop is CSVVGPNTEAFF. CDR3 coding DNA: TGCAGCGTTGTAGGGCCCAACACTGAAGCTTTCTTT.

This clone was found a few times. The chain is built from TRBV15 and TRBJ2-2; D unclear. V lost 0 bases and J 6 bases, leaving 8 bases between the germline ends. Germline lookup yields CDR1 LNHNV and CDR2 YYDKDF (reference sequence). This CDR3 has 14 amino acids. Here the CDR3 reads CATSRDRAAGELFF. CDR3 sequence (DNA): TGTGCCACCAGCAGAGATCGGGCGGCCGGGGAGCTGTTTTTT.

The CDR3 loop reads CSTRTGDPEAFF. The CDR3 DNA is TGCAGCACCCGGACGGGGGATCCTGAAGCTTTCTTT. The chain employs TRBV29-1 and TRBJ1-1; perhaps TRBD1 as D (5 bases). Germline CDR1 and CDR2: SQVTM and ANQGSEA. V lost 8 bases, J lost 6 bases, and 16 bases lay in between. CDR3 length equals 12 residues.

The CDR3 reads CASRSGGSYEQYF. The CDR3 DNA follows: TGTGCCAGCAGATCGGGGGGCTCCTACGAGCAGTACTTC. This chain joins TRBV28 and TRBJ2-7; 7 bases map to TRBD2. J gave up 0 bases and V 6 bases, and 2 bases lay outside the gene matches. Germline CDR1 MDHEN, CDR2 SYDVKM. The CDR3 loop spans 13 amino acids.